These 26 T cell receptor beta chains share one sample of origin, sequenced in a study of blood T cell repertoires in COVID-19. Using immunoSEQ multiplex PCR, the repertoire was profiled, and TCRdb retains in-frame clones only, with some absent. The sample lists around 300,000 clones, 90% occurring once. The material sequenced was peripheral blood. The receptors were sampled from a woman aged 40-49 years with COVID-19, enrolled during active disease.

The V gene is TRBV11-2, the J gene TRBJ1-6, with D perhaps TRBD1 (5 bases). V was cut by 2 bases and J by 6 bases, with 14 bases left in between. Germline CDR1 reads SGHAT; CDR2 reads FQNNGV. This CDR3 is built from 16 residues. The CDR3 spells CASSLWRGDGNSPLHF. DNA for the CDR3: TGTGCCAGCAGCTTATGGAGGGGCGATGGTAATTCACCCCTCCACTTT.

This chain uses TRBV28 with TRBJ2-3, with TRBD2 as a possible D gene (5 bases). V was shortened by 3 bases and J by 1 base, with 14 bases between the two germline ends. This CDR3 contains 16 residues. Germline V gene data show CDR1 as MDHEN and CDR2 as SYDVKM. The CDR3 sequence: CASSFFRADRTDTQYF. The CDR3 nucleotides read TGTGCCAGCAGTTTTTTCAGAGCGGACCGCACAGATACGCAGTATTTT.

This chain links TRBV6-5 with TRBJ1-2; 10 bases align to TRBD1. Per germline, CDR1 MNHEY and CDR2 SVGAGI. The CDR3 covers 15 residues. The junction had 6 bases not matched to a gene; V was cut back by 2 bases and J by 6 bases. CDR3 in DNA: TGTGCCAGCAGTTACGCCCTAGGACAGGGGGATGGCTACACCTTC. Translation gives CASSYALGQGDGYTF.

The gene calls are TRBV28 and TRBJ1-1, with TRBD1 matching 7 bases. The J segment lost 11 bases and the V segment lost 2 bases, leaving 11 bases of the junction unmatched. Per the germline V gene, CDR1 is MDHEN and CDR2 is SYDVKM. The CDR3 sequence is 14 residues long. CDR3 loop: CASSLRVEGARAFF. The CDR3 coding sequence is TGTGCCAGCAGTTTAAGAGTGGAGGGGGCGCGTGCTTTCTTT.

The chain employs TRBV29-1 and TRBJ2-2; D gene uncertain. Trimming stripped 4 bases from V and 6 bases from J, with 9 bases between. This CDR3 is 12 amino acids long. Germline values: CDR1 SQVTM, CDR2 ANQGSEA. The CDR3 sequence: CSVGAGSGELFF. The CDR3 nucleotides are TGCAGCGTTGGGGCAGGATCCGGGGAGCTGTTTTTT.

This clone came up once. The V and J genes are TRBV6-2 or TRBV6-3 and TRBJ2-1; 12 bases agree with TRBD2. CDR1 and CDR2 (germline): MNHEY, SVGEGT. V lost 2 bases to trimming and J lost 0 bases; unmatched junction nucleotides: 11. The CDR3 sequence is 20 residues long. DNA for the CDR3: TGTGCCAGCAGTTACCCCGGGACTAGCGGGTCCTACGTCTCCTACAATGAGCAGTTCTTC. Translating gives CASSYPGTSGSYVSYNEQFF.

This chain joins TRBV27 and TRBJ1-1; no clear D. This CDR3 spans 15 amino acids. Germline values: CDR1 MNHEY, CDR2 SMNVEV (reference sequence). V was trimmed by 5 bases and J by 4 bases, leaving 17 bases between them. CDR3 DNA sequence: TGTGCCAGCAGTCGTCCCGGCCAGGTAGGCACTGAAGCTTTCTTT. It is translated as CASSRPGQVGTEAFF.

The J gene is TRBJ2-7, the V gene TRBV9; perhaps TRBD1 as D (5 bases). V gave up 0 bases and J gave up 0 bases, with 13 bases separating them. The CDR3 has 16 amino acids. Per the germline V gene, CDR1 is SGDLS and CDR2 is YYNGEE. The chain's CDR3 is CASSVGGSASSYEQYF. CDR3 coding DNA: TGTGCCAGCAGCGTAGGGGGCAGCGCAAGCTCCTACGAGCAGTACTTC. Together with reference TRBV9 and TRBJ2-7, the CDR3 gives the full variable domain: DSGVTQTPKHLITATGQRVTLRCSPRSGDLSVYWYQQSLDQGLQFLIQYYNGEERAKGNILERFSAQQFPDLHSELNLSSLELGDSALYFCASSVGGSASSYEQYFGPGTRLTVT.

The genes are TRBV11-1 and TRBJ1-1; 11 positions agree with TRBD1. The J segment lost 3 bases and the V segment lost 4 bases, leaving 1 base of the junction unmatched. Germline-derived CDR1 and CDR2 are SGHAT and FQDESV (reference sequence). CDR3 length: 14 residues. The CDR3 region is CASSSGQGDTEAFF. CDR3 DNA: TGTGCCAGCAGCTCGGGACAGGGGGACACTGAAGCTTTCTTT.

CDR3 in DNA: TGTGCCAGCACAAACCCCAGGGGACAGGGAGGGAATCAGCCCCAGCATTTT. It specifies CASTNPRGQGGNQPQHF. The chain joins TRBV28 to TRBJ1-5; 9 bases line up with TRBD1. J lost 4 bases, V lost 7 bases, and 14 bases had no gene match. The CDR3 has 17 residues. The germline CDR1 and CDR2 sequences are MDHEN and SYDVKM.

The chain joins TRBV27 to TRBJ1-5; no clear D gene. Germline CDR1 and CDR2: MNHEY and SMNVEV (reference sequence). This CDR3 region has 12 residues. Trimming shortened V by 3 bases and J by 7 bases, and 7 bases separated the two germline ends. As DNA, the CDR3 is TGTGCCAGCAGTTTTTCGGGGCAGCCCCAGCATTTT. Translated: CASSFSGQPQHF.

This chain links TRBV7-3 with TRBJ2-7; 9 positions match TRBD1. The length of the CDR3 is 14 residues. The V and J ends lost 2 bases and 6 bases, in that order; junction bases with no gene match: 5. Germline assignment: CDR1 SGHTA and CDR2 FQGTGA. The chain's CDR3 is CASSLAGTGLEQYF. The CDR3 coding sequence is TGTGCCAGCAGCTTAGCAGGGACAGGGCTCGAGCAGTACTTC.

The CDR3 bases are TGTGCCAGCAGCTCCGGGGCCGACAGGGGTAATGAGCAGTTCTTC. It is translated as CASSSGADRGNEQFF. The rearrangement uses TRBV11-2 and TRBJ2-1; 8 bases are a match to TRBD1. The CDR3 has 15 amino acids. V shed 4 bases and J 7 bases; nucleotides not matched to a gene: 9. Germline V gene data show CDR1 as SGHAT and CDR2 as FQNNGV.

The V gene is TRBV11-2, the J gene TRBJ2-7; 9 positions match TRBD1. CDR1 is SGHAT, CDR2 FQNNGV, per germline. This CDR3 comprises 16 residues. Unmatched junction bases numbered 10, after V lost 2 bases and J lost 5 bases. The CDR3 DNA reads TGTGCCAGCAGCTTAAAGATACAGGGGGCGAGGGACGAGCAGTACTTC. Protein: CASSLKIQGARDEQYF.

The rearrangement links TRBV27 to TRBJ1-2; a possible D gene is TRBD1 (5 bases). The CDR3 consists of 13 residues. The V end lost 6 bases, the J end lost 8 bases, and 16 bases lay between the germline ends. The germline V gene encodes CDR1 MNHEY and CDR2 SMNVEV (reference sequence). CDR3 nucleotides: TGTGCCAGCAGAACGGGAGGGGAGCGGGGCTACACCTTC. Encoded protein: CASRTGGERGYTF.

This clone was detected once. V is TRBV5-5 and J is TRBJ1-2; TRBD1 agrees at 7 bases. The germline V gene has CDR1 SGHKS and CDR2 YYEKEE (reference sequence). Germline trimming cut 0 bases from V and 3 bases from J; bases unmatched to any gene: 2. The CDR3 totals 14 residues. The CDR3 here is CASSLVGGDYGYTF. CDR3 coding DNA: TGTGCCAGCAGCTTGGTAGGGGGCGACTATGGCTACACCTTC. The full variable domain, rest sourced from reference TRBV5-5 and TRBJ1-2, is DAGVTQSPTHLIKTRGQQVTLRCSPISGHKSVSWYQQVLGQGPQFIFQYYEKEERGRGNFPDRFSARQFPNYSSELNVNALLLGDSALYLCASSLVGGDYGYTFGSGTRLTVV.

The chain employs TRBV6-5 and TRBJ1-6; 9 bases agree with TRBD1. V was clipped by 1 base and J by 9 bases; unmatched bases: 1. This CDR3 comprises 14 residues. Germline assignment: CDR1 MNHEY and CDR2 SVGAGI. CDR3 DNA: TGTGCCAGCAGTTACTGGGACAGGGCTTCACCCCTCCACTTT. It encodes CASSYWDRASPLHF.

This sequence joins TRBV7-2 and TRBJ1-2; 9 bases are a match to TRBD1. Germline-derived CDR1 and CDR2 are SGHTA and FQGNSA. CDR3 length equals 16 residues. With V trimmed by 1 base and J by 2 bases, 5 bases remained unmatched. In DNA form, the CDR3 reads TGTGCCAGCAGCTTAGTGGGACAGGGAGGGAACTATGGCTACACCTTC. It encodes CASSLVGQGGNYGYTF.

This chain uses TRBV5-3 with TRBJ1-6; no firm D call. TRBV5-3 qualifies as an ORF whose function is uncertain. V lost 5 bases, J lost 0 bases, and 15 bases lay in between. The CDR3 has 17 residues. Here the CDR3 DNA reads TGTGCCAGAAGGGAGGAGGGTGAGAGCTCCTATAATTCACCCCTCCACTTT. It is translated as CARREEGESSYNSPLHF.

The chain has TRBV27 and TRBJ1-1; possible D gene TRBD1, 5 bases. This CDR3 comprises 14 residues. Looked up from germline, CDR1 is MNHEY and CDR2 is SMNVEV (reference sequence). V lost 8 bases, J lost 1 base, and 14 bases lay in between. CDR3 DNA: TGTGCCAGCCTAGGACATCCCTCGAACACTGAAGCTTTCTTT. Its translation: CASLGHPSNTEAFF.

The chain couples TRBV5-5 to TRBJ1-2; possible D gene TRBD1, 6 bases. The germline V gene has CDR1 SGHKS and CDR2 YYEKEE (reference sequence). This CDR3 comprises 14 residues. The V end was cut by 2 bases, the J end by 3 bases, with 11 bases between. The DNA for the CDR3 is TGTGCCAGCAGCTTAAGACAGGCTGACTATGGCTACACCTTC. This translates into CASSLRQADYGYTF.

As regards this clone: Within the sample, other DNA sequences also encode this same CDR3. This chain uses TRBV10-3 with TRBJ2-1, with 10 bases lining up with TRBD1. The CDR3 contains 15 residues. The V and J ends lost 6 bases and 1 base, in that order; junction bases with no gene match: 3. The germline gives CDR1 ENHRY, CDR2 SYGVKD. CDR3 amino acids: CAISWTGGSYNEQFF. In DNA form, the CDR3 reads TGTGCCATCAGCTGGACAGGGGGTTCCTACAATGAGCAGTTCTTC.

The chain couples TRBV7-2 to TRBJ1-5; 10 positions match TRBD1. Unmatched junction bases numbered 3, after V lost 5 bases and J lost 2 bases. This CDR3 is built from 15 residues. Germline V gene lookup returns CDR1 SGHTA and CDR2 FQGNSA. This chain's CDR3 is CASSQGQGGNQPQHF. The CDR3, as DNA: TGTGCCAGCAGCCAAGGACAGGGGGGCAATCAGCCCCAGCATTTT.

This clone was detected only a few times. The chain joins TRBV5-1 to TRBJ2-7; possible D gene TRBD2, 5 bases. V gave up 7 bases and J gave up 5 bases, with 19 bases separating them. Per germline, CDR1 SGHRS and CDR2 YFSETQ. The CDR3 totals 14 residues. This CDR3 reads CASRVRQEEHEQYF. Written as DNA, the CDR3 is TGCGCCAGCCGCGTGCGGCAGGAGGAGCACGAGCAGTACTTC.

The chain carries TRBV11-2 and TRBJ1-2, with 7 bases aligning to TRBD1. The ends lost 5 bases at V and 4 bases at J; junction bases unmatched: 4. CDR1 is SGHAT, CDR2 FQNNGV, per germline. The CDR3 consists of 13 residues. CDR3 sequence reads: CASSAGQTYGYTF. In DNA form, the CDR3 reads TGTGCCAGCAGCGCGGGACAGACCTATGGCTACACCTTC.

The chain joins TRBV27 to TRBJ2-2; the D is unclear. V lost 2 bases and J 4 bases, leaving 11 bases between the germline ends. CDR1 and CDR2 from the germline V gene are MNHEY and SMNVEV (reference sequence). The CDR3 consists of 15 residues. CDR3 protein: CASSLHPRGTGELFF. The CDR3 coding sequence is TGTGCCAGCAGTTTACACCCTCGCGGCACCGGGGAGCTGTTTTTT.